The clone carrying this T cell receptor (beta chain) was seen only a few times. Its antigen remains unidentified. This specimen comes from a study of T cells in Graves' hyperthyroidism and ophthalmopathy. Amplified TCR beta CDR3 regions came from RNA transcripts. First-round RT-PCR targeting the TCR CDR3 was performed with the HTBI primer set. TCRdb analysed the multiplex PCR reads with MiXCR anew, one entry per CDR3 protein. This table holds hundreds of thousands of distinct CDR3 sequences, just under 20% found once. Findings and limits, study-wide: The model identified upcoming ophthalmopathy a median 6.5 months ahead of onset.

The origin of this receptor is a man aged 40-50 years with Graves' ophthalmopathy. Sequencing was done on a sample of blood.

The CDR3, as DNA: TGTGCTAGTGAACCGGGTTGGGGGCGATGGAACAATGAGCAGTTCTTC. It translates to CASEPGWGRWNNEQFF. This chain connects TRBV12-5 to TRBJ2-1, with D perhaps matching TRBD1 (6 bases). The CDR3 consists of 16 residues. Germline loops: CDR1 LGHNT, CDR2 FRNRAP. V was pared by 7 bases and J by 5 bases, with 21 bases between.